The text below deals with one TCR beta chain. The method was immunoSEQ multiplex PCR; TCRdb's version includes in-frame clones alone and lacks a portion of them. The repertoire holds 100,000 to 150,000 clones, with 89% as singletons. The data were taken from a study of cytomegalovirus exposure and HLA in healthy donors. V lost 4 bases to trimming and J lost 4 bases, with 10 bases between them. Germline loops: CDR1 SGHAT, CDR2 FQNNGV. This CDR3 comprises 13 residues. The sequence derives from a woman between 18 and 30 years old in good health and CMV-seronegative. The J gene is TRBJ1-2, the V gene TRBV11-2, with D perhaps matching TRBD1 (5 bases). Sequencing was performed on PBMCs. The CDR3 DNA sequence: TGTGCCAGCAGCTCACCCGACAGCTATGGCTACACCTTC. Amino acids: CASSSPDSYGYTF.